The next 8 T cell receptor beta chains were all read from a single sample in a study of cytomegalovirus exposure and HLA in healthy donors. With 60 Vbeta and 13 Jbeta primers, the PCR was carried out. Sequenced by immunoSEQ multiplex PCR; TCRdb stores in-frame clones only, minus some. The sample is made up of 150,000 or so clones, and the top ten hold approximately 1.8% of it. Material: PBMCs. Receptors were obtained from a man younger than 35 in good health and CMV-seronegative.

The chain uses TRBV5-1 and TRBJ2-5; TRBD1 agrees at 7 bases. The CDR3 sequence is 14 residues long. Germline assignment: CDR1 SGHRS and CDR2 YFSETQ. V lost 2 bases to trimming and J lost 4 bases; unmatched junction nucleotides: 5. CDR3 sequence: CASSLGPGGETQYF. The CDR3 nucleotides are TGCGCCAGCAGCTTAGGTCCAGGGGGAGAGACCCAGTACTTC.

This chain's CDR3 is CASSDSAGSGQETQYF. The CDR3 nucleotides read TGTGCCAGCAGTGACTCAGCAGGGTCAGGGCAAGAGACCCAGTACTTC. The V call is TRBV6-4, the J call TRBJ2-5, with a tentative D call TRBD1 (5 bases). Germline V CDR1 and CDR2: MRHNA, SNTAGT. The CDR3 has 16 amino acids. V shed 0 bases and J shed 2 bases, with 13 bases lying between them.

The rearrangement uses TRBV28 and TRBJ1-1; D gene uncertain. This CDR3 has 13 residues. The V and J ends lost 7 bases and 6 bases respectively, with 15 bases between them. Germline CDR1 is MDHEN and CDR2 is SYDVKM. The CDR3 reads CASIGALIAEAFF. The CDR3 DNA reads TGTGCCAGCATAGGAGCCTTAATCGCTGAAGCTTTCTTT.

Here the CDR3 DNA reads TGTGCCAGCAGGACAGGGGACAATTCACCCCTCCACTTT. Protein sequence: CASRTGDNSPLHF. The chain is built from TRBV7-9 and TRBJ1-6, with 8 positions matching TRBD1. V lost 6 bases, J lost 7 bases, and 2 bases stayed unmatched. The CDR3 consists of 13 residues. Germline V gene lookup returns CDR1 SEHNR and CDR2 FQNEAQ (reference sequence).

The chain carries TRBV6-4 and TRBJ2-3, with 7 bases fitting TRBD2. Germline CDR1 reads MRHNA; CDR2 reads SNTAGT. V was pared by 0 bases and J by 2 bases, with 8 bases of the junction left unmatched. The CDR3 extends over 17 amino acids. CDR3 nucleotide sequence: TGTGCCAGCAGTGACTCGCCCCGGGACTACTCCACAGATACGCAGTATTTT. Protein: CASSDSPRDYSTDTQYF.

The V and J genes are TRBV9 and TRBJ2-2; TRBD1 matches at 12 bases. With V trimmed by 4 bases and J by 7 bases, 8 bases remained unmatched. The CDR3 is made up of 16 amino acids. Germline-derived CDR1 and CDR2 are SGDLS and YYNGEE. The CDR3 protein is CASSQGQGAQVGELFF. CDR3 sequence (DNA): TGTGCCAGCAGCCAGGGACAGGGGGCGCAGGTCGGGGAGCTGTTTTTT.

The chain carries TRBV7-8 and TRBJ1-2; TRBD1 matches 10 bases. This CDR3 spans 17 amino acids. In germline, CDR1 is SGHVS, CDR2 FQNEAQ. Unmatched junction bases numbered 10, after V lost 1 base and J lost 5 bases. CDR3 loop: CASSLGATGGRVYGYTF. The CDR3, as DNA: TGTGCCAGCAGCTTAGGTGCGACAGGGGGCAGGGTGTATGGCTACACCTTC.

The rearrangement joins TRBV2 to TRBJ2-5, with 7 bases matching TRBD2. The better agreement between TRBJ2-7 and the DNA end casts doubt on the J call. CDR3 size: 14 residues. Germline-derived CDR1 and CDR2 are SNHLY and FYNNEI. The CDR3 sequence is CASRVAGLYYEQYF. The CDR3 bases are TGTGCCAGCAGAGTAGCGGGTTTGTACTACGAGCAGTACTTC.